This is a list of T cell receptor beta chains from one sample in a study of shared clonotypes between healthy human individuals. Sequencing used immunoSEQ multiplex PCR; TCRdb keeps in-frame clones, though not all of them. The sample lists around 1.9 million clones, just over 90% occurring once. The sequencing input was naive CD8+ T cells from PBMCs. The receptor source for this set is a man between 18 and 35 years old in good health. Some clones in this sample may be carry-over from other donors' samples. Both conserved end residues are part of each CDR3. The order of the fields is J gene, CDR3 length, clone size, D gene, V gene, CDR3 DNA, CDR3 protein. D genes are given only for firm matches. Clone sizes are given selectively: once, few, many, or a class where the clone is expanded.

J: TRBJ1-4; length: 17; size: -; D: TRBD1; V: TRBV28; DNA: TGTGCCAGCAGTTACTTGACAGGGTTGAAGCGGGATGAAAAACTGTTTTTT; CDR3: CASSYLTGLKRDEKLFF
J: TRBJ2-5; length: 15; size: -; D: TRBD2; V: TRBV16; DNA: TGTGCCAGCAGCCAATCGCGGGGGGCTGGAGAGACCCAGTACTTC; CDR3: CASSQSRGAGETQYF
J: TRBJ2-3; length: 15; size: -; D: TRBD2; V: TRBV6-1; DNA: TGTGCCAGCAGTGACGGGACTAGCGGCACAGATACGCAGTATTTT; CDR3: CASSDGTSGTDTQYF
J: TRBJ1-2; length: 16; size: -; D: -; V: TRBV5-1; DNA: TGCGCCAGCAGCTTCCAGAACACGGGGTATAACTATGGCTACACCTTC; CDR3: CASSFQNTGYNYGYTF
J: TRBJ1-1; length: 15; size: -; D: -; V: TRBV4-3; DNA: TGCGCCAGCAGCCAAGATTTCCAGGGGTCGACTGAAGCTTTCTTT; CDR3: CASSQDFQGSTEAFF
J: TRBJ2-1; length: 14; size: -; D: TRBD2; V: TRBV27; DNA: TGTGCCAGCAGTTCTAGCGGGTTCTACAATGAGCAGTTCTTC; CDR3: CASSSSGFYNEQFF
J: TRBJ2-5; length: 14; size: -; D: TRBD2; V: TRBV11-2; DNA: TGTGCCAGCAACTACCAAGGACTAGCCGAGACCCAGTACTTC; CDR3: CASNYQGLAETQYF
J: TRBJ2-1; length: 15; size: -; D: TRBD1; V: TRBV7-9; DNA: TGTGCCAGCAGCTCGGGACAGGGGTTTTGGGATGAGCAGTTCTTC; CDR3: CASSSGQGFWDEQFF
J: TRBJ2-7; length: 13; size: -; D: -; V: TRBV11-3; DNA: TGTGCCAGCAGCTTGACAGCGAACTACGAGCAGTACTTC; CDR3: CASSLTANYEQYF
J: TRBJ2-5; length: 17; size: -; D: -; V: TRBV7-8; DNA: TGTGCCAGCAGCACCGGGACACGCAAGGGGCCCAAGGAGACCCAGTACTTC; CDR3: CASSTGTRKGPKETQYF
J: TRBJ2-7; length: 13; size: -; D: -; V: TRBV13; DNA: TGTGCCAGCAGCGCGCCGACAGGTTACGAGCAGTACTTC; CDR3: CASSAPTGYEQYF
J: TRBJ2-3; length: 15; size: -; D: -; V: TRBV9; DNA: TGTGCCAGCAGCGTAGGTGGGAACCCCACAGATACGCAGTATTTT; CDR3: CASSVGGNPTDTQYF
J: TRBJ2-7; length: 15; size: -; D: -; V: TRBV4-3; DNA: TGCGCCAGCAGCCAAGAAACAGATCGGTCCTACGAGCAGTACTTC; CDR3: CASSQETDRSYEQYF
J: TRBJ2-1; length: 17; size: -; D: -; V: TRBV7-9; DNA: TGTGCCAGCAGCCCACCCGACGGGATTCTCTCCTACAATGAGCAGTTCTTC; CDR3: CASSPPDGILSYNEQFF
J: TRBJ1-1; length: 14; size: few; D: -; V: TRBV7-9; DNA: TGTGCCAGCAGCACCCCCAAAGGGTACACTGAAGCTTTCTTT; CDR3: CASSTPKGYTEAFF
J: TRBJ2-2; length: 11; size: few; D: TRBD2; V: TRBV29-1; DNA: TGCAGCGTTCGGGAGGGCGGGGAGCTGTTTTTT; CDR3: CSVREGGELFF
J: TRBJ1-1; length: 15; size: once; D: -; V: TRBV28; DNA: TGTGCCAGCAGCCTTAACTCCGGCCGGAGCACTGAAGCTTTCTTT; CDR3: CASSLNSGRSTEAFF
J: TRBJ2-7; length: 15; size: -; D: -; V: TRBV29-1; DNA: TGCAGCGTTGAAGCGTCCATAGGGTACCCCTACGAGCAGTACTTC; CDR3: CSVEASIGYPYEQYF
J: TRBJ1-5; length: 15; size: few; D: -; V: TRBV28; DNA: TGTGCCAGCAGTTTGTCTTTCGCCGGGGGGCAGCCCCAGCATTTT; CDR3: CASSLSFAGGQPQHF
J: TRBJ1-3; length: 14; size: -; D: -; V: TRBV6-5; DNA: TGTGCCAGCAGGGGATTCCGCTCTGGAAACACCATATATTTT; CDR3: CASRGFRSGNTIYF
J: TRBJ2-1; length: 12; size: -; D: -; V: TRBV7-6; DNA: TGTGCCAGCAGCTTCCAGGGAAATGAGCAGTTCTTC; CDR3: CASSFQGNEQFF
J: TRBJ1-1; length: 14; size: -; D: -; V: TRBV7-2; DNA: TGTGCCAGCAGCCCGCTCCTGGAGAACACTGAAGCTTTCTTT; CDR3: CASSPLLENTEAFF
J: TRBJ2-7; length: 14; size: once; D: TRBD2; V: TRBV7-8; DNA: TGTGCCAGCAGCCCTCTAGCGGGAACGAACGAGCAGTACTTC; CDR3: CASSPLAGTNEQYF
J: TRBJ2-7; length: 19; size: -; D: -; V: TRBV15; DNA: TGTGCCACCAGCACTACACTTCGGAGCGGACTATTCCCCCGGGGTGAGCAGTACTTC; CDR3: CATSTTLRSGLFPRGEQYF
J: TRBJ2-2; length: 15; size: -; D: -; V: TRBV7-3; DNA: TGTGCCAGCAGTCGGGACATTACGAACACCGGGGAGCTGTTTTTT; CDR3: CASSRDITNTGELFF
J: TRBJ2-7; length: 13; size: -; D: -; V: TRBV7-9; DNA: TGTGCCAGCAGCTTCTCCCTGACCTACGAGCAGTACTTC; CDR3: CASSFSLTYEQYF
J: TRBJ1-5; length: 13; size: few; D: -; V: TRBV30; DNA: TGTGCCTGGAGTGTAGGTAGCAATCAGCCCCAGCATTTT; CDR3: CAWSVGSNQPQHF
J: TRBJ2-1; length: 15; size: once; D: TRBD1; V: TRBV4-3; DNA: TGCGCCAGCAGCCATGGACAGGGCTCCTACAATGAGCAGTTCTTC; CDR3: CASSHGQGSYNEQFF
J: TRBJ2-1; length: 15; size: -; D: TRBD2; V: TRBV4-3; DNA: TGCGCCAGCAGCCAAGTTTTGCGGGAGGGGGATGAGCAGTTCTTC; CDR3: CASSQVLREGDEQFF
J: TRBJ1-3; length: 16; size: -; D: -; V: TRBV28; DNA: TGTGCCAGCAGTTTAGTCCAGGGAGACTCTGGAAACACCATATATTTT; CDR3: CASSLVQGDSGNTIYF
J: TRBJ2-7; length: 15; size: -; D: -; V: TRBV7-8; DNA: TGTGCCAGCAGCTTAAGGGAACAGGGAACGCGCGAGCAGTACTTC; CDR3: CASSLREQGTREQYF
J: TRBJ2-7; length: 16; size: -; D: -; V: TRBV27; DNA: TGTGCCAGCAGTCATATTCCCGGAACAACCTCCTACGAGCAGTACTTC; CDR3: CASSHIPGTTSYEQYF
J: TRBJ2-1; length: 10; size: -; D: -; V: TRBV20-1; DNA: TGCAGTGCCCCGAGGCCGTACGAGTTCTTC; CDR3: CSAPRPYEFF
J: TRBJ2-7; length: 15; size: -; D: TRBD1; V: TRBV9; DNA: TGTGCCAGCAGCGTAGGGGGACAGGGGTTAGGAGAGCAGTACTTC; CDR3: CASSVGGQGLGEQYF
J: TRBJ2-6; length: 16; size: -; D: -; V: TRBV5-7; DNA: TGTGCCAGCAGCCCTACACGAATATCTGGGGCCAACGTCCTGACTTTC; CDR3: CASSPTRISGANVLTF
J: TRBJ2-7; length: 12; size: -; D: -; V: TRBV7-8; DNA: TGTGCCAGCAGCTTAGAACCCTACGAGCAGTACTTC; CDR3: CASSLEPYEQYF
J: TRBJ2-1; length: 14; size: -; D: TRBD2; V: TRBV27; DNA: TGTGCCAGCAGTTTCGCTAGCGGGTTTAATGAGCAGTTCTTC; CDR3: CASSFASGFNEQFF
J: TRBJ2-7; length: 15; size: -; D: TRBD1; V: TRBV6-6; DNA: TGTGCCAGCAGCTCACGGACAGGGGGTACCTACGAGCAGTACTTC; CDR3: CASSSRTGGTYEQYF
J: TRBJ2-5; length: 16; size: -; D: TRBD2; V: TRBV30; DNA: TGTGCCTGGAATGGAAACGGACTAGCGGGAGGAGAGACCCAGTACTTC; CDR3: CAWNGNGLAGGETQYF
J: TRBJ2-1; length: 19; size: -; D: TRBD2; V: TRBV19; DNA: TGTGCCAGTAGGATAAACATAGCGGGGGAAGAATTTCCCTACAATGAGCAGTTCTTC; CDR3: CASRINIAGEEFPYNEQFF
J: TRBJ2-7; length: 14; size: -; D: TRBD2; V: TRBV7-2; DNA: TGTGCCAGCAGCATAATAGCGGGAGGCAACGAGCAGTACTTC; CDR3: CASSIIAGGNEQYF
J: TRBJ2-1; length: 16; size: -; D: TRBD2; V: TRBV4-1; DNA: TGCGCCAGCAGCATTCGGACGGGAGGGCCCTACAATGAGCAGTTCTTC; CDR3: CASSIRTGGPYNEQFF
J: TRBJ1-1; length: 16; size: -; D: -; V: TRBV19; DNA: TGTGCCAGTAGAATAGGTCCCCTGACAGAAGACACTGAAGCTTTCTTT; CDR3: CASRIGPLTEDTEAFF
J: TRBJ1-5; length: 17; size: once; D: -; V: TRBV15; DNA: TGTGCCACCAGCAGAGATCCTACGCCTTATAGCAATCAGCCCCAGCATTTT; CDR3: CATSRDPTPYSNQPQHF
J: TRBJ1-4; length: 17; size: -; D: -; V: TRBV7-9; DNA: TGTGCCAGCAGCTCACCGACCGTTGTTACAACTAATGAAAAACTGTTTTTT; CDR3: CASSSPTVVTTNEKLFF
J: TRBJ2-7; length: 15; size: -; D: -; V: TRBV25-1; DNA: TGTGCCAGCAGTGGCTGGACAGGACTATCCTACGAGCAGTACTTC; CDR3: CASSGWTGLSYEQYF
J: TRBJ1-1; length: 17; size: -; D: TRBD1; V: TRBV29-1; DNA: TGCAGCGTTGAAGATCTGACGACAGGGGTGGCGGACACTGAAGCTTTCTTT; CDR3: CSVEDLTTGVADTEAFF
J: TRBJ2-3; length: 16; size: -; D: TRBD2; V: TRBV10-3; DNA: TGTGCCATCAGTGAGCCAAGCGGGAGAGGCACAGATACGCAGTATTTT; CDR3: CAISEPSGRGTDTQYF
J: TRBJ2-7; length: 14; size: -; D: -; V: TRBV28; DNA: TGTGCCAGCAGTTACGCGGGGAACTCCTACGAGCAGTACTTC; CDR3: CASSYAGNSYEQYF
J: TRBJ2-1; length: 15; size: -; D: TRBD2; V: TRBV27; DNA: TGTGCCAGCAGTCCGGGACTAGCGGGAATGTATGAGCAGTTCTTC; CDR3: CASSPGLAGMYEQFF
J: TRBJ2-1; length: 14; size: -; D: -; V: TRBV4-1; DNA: TGCGCCAGCAGCCAAGAATGGCCAGCAGGTGAGCAGTTCTTC; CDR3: CASSQEWPAGEQFF
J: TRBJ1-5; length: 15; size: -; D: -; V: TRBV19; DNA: TGTGCCAGTACCCACCGGGGATCACGCAATCAGCCCCAGCATTTT; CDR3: CASTHRGSRNQPQHF
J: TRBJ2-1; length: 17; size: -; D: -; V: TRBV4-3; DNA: TGCGCCAGCAGCGAGGACCGGTGGAAAACTTCCCCTCATGAGCAGTTCTTC; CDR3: CASSEDRWKTSPHEQFF
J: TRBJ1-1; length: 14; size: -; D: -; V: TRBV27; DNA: TGTGCCAGCAGACTTCAGGGACTTAACACTGAAGCTTTCTTT; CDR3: CASRLQGLNTEAFF
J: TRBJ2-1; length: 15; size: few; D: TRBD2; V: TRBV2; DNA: TGTGCCAGCAGTCTCGGGGGGAGCTCCTACAATGAGCAGTTCTTC; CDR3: CASSLGGSSYNEQFF